The rows below give T cell receptor beta chains drawn from one sample of a study of CD8 T cells in Susac syndrome. TCRdb ran MiXCR on the immunoSEQ multiplex PCR reads and lists one entry per CDR3 protein. The data contain 130,000 or so distinct CDR3 sequences, around 80% of them singletons. Sequencing was carried out using CD8+ T cells from PBMCs. The receptors were gathered from a human donor with multiple sclerosis. CDR3s include the opening cysteine and the closing phenylalanine or tryptophan. The order of the fields is clone size, J gene, D gene, V gene, CDR3 protein, CDR3 DNA. A D gene is named only where the DNA matches it firmly. Size values are once, few and many counts, or a class for expanded clones, and some rows have none.

>-|TRBJ2-1|TRBD2|TRBV3-1
CASSQSPGLAVNEQFF
TGTGCCAGCAGCCAATCCCCGGGACTAGCGGTCAATGAGCAGTTCTTC
>-|TRBJ2-1|-|TRBV7-9
CASSSVASAHNEQFF
TGTGCCAGCAGCTCGGTCGCCTCGGCACACAATGAGCAGTTCTTC
>-|TRBJ1-1|-|TRBV19
CASSISKRSEAFF
TGTGCCAGTAGTATCTCCAAACGCAGTGAAGCTTTCTTT
>-|TRBJ2-3|TRBD2|TRBV9
CASSPRSGGTRDTQYF
TGTGCCAGCAGCCCCCGGAGCGGGGGAACCCGGGATACGCAGTATTTT
>-|TRBJ2-1|TRBD2|TRBV4-1
CASSQGNPGLAEYNEQFF
TGCGCCAGCAGCCAGGGGAACCCGGGACTAGCGGAATACAATGAGCAGTTCTTC
>-|TRBJ2-3|-|TRBV2
CASSSREQGWGTDTQYF
TGTGCCAGCAGTAGCCGAGAACAGGGCTGGGGCACAGATACGCAGTATTTT
>-|TRBJ2-7|TRBD2|TRBV20-1
CSARDPSGGYSYEQYF
TGCAGTGCTAGAGATCCTAGCGGGGGGTACTCCTACGAGCAGTACTTC
>-|TRBJ2-5|-|TRBV27
CASSLYGGGLVGARGTQYF
TGTGCCAGCAGTTTATACGGCGGGGGCTTGGTAGGGGCAAGAGGGACCCAGTACTTC
>few|TRBJ2-5|-|TRBV7-6
CASSRYGVGETQYF
TGTGCCAGCAGCCGCTACGGGGTGGGAGAGACCCAGTACTTC
>-|TRBJ2-1|-|TRBV27
CASSWGRNEQFF
TGTGCCAGCAGTTGGGGGCGCAATGAGCAGTTCTTC
>-|TRBJ1-1|-|TRBV2
CASSEEGGCTEAFF
TGTGCCAGCAGTGAAGAGGGGGGGTGCACTGAAGCTTTCTTT
>-|TRBJ1-2|-|TRBV20-1
CSAPGYSHIPGGYTF
TGCAGTGCCCCGGGGTACTCACATATCCCGGGTGGCTACACCTTC
>-|TRBJ2-3|-|TRBV27
CASSLGENTQYF
TGTGCCAGCAGTTTAGGGGAAAATACGCAGTATTTT
>-|TRBJ2-3|-|TRBV5-1
CASTRHATDTQYF
TGCGCCAGCACTAGGCACGCTACAGATACGCAGTATTTT
>-|TRBJ1-1|TRBD1|TRBV7-3
CASSSDRGTEAFF
TGTGCCAGCAGCTCGGACAGGGGGACTGAAGCTTTCTTT
>-|TRBJ2-7|-|TRBV6-1
CASSEPDWTPGGPYEQYF
TGTGCCAGCAGTGAACCGGACTGGACACCAGGGGGGCCCTACGAGCAGTACTTC
>-|TRBJ2-1|-|TRBV9
CASSVGPDTSSYNEQFF
TGTGCCAGCAGCGTAGGGCCAGACACGAGCTCCTACAATGAGCAGTTCTTC
>few|TRBJ2-1|-|TRBV4-1
CASSQGESNEQFF
TGCGCCAGCAGCCAAGGAGAATCCAATGAGCAGTTCTTC
>-|TRBJ1-4|-|TRBV4-1
CASSQERAATATNEKLFF
TGCGCCAGCAGCCAAGAAAGGGCAGCAACAGCAACTAATGAAAAACTGTTTTTT
>-|TRBJ2-2|TRBD1|TRBV5-5
CASSPGQGYTGELFF
TGTGCCAGCAGCCCGGGACAGGGGTACACCGGGGAGCTGTTTTTT
>once|TRBJ1-1|-|TRBV7-2
CASSLPQDDWENTEAFF
TGTGCCAGCAGCTTACCACAGGATGACTGGGAGAACACTGAAGCTTTCTTT
>-|TRBJ1-2|TRBD1|TRBV4-2
CASGQGAYGYTF
TGTGCCAGCGGCCAGGGGGCCTATGGCTACACCTTC
>-|TRBJ2-1|-|TRBV6-4
CASSVPPGRSYNEQFF
TGTGCCAGCAGTGTTCCTCCGGGACGAAGCTACAATGAGCAGTTCTTC
>-|TRBJ2-3|-|TRBV14
CASSQLGDTQYF
TGTGCCAGCAGCCAACTGGGGGATACGCAGTATTTT
>-|TRBJ1-4|TRBD1|TRBV29-1
CSVEDPGTGHEKLFF
TGCAGCGTTGAAGATCCTGGGACAGGGCATGAAAAACTGTTTTTT
>few|TRBJ2-3|-|TRBV6-1
CASSPDATDTQYF
TGTGCCAGCAGCCCCGATGCTACAGATACGCAGTATTTT
>-|TRBJ2-5|-|TRBV11-2
CASSLGVMDIEGFGQETQYF
TGTGCCAGCAGCTTAGGGGTGATGGATATTGAGGGGTTCGGCCAAGAGACCCAGTACTTC